The clone carrying this TCR beta chain appeared many times. Building of the TCR beta libraries involved iRepertoire HTBI primers and Arm-PCR of CDR3 regions. TCRdb recomputed calls from the multiplex PCR reads with MiXCR, one row per CDR3 protein. The top ten clones hold 15% to 20% of a sample with 400,000 to 500,000 distinct CDR3 sequences, about 16% of them seen once. These data originate in a study of regulatory T cells in long-lasting Graves disease. Regarding time point: newly diagnosed GD, antithyroid drugs for less than 3 months. Preparation of the TCR library used RNA extracted from PBMCs. The V end was cut by 5 bases, the J end by 3 bases, with 14 bases between. The CDR3 is 14 amino acids. Germline lookup yields CDR1 SGHAT and CDR2 FQNNGV. These same data were also listed under a study on T cells in Graves' hyperthyroidism and ophthalmopathy.

Sequencing used peripheral blood mononuclear cells (PBMCs), obtained at new diagnosis, from a patient treated with antithyroid drugs. This clonotype was sampled from a woman aged 25 to 45 with Graves disease. This chain connects TRBV11-2 to TRBJ2-7; possibly TRBD1 or TRBD2 for D (5 bases each). Written as DNA, the CDR3 is TGTGCCAGCAGCGCACCGGGACGGAGCTACGAGCAGTACTTC. This sequence encodes CASSAPGRSYEQYF.